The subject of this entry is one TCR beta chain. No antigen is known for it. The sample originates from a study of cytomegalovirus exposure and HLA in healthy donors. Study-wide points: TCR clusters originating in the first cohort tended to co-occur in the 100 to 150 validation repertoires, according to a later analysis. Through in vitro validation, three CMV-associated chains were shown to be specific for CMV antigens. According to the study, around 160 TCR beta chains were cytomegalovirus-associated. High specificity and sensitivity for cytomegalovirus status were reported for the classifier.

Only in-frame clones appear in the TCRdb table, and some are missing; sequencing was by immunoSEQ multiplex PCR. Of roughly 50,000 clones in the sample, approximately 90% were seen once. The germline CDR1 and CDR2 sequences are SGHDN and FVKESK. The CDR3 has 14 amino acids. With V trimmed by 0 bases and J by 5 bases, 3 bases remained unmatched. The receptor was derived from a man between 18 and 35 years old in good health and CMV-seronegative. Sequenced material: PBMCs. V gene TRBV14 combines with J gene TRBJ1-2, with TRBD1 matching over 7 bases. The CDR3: CASSQEHRGYGYTF. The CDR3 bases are TGTGCCAGCAGCCAAGAACACAGGGGATATGGCTACACCTTC.